One and the same sample provided the 8 T cell receptor beta chains below, sequenced in a study of shared clonotypes between healthy human individuals. Only in-frame clones appear in the TCRdb table, and some are missing; sequencing was by immunoSEQ multiplex PCR. This table holds about 510,000 clones, 60% to 80% found once. The sequenced sample consisted of PBMCs. These TCRs come from a woman in her thirties or forties in good health. Some clones in this sample may be carry-over from other donors' samples.

The V call is TRBV29-1, the J call TRBJ2-1; D is uncertain. Germline assignment: CDR1 SQVTM and CDR2 ANQGSEA. This CDR3 region has 11 residues. V lost 6 bases, J lost 4 bases, and 7 bases lay in between. CDR3 sequence: CSVDNYNEQFF. Written as DNA, the CDR3 is TGCAGCGTCGACAATTACAATGAGCAGTTCTTC.

This clone has only a few counts. The J gene is TRBJ1-5, the V gene TRBV2; D not certain. Trimming cost V 2 bases and J 9 bases, with 8 bases left between them. Germline CDR1 SNHLY, CDR2 FYNNEI. This CDR3 comprises 12 residues. The CDR3 protein is CASSERETPQHF. As DNA, the CDR3 is TGTGCCAGCAGTGAAAGGGAAACGCCCCAGCATTTT.

This clone was picked up many times. The chain couples TRBV5-1 to TRBJ2-7; D may be TRBD1 (6 bases). Trimming shortened V by 5 bases and J by 4 bases, and 13 bases separated the two germline ends. Germline V gene lookup returns CDR1 SGHRS and CDR2 YFSETQ. The CDR3 contains 13 residues. The CDR3 is CASSHGTIYEQYF. CDR3 bases: TGCGCCAGCAGTCACGGGACAATTTACGAGCAGTACTTC.

The CDR3 DNA sequence: TGTGCCAGCAGCAGGGGACTGGACTATGGCTACACCTTC. This encodes CASSRGLDYGYTF. The chain couples TRBV7-2 to TRBJ1-2; a possible D gene is TRBD1 (5 bases). CDR1 is SGHTA and CDR2 is FQGNSA in the germline V gene. This CDR3 spans 13 amino acids. Between the trimmed V and J ends, which lost 5 bases and 3 bases, there was a span of 10 bases.

This clone was seen once. V is TRBV15 and J is TRBJ2-3; TRBD2 aligns across 10 bases. CDR3 length: 17 residues. V trimming: 3 bases; J trimming: 0 bases; junction bases outside the gene matches: 6. Germline CDR1 reads LNHNV; CDR2 reads YYDKDF (reference sequence). DNA of the CDR3: TGTGCCACCAGCAGCAGAAGGACTAGCGGAAGCACAGATACGCAGTATTTT. This translates into CATSSRRTSGSTDTQYF.

This rearrangement joins TRBV5-4 to TRBJ2-7; TRBD2 matches at 11 bases. Germline V gene lookup returns CDR1 SGHNT and CDR2 YYREEE (reference sequence). The CDR3 contains 18 residues. J was trimmed by 2 bases and V by 0 bases; bases with no gene match: 10. The CDR3 DNA is TGTGCCAGCAGCTTGGCGACTAGCGGGGTTCCTAGGGCCTACGAGCAGTACTTC. Translation gives CASSLATSGVPRAYEQYF.

The chain is built from TRBV11-2 and TRBJ2-3, with D possibly being TRBD1 or TRBD2 (5 bases each). The CDR3 totals 14 residues. Trimming removed 1 base at V and 0 bases at J, with 5 bases between. Germline CDR1 is SGHAT and CDR2 is FQNNGV. In DNA form, the CDR3 reads TGTGCCAGCAGCTTAGGGGGGAGCACAGATACGCAGTATTTT. As protein: CASSLGGSTDTQYF.

This clone was found a few times. The chain carries TRBV5-1 and TRBJ2-2, with D uncertain. This CDR3 contains 15 residues. Germline lookup yields CDR1 SGHRS and CDR2 YFSETQ. The germline V and J ends were trimmed by 4 bases and 2 bases, with 12 bases remaining between them. The CDR3: CASSRRQTNTGELFF. As DNA, the CDR3 is TGCGCCAGCAGCCGGCGGCAGACTAACACCGGGGAGCTGTTTTTT.